The rows below give T cell receptor beta chains drawn from one sample of a study of blood T cell repertoires in COVID-19. The data were produced by immunoSEQ multiplex PCR, yet TCRdb's version contains in-frame clones alone and is incomplete. The sample lists fewer than 150,000 clones; about 80% were seen once. The sample comprised peripheral blood. These receptors originate from a woman between 50 and 59 years old with acute or convalescent COVID-19. The CDR3 runs from the conserved cysteine through the conserved F or W. The D gene is left open where the match is weak. Not all rows give a size; the values are once, few, many and, for expanded clones, a class.

D	V	J	size	CDR3	DNA
TRBD1	TRBV29-1	TRBJ2-1	-	CSVDLTGSEQFF	TGCAGCGTTGACCTGACAGGGAGTGAGCAGTTCTTC
-	TRBV19	TRBJ1-1	-	CASTTADINTEAFF	TGTGCCAGTACCACTGCGGACATTAACACTGAAGCTTTCTTT
-	TRBV5-6	TRBJ2-7	-	CASSHRRLGYEQYF	TGTGCCAGCAGCCACAGGCGGTTGGGGTACGAGCAGTACTTC
TRBD1	TRBV7-9	TRBJ2-1	-	CASSLDRQGPYNEQFF	TGTGCCAGCAGCTTAGACCGACAGGGTCCCTACAATGAGCAGTTCTTC
TRBD1	TRBV19	TRBJ2-3	-	CASTLGTGVIYTQYF	TGTGCCAGTACCCTCGGGACAGGGGTGATATATACGCAGTATTTT
TRBD2	TRBV24-1	TRBJ2-1	-	CATSAASGGLMFF	TGTGCCACCAGTGCGGCTAGCGGGGGGCTCATGTTCTTC
TRBD2	TRBV7-8	TRBJ2-2	-	CASSLGRGTGELFF	TGTGCCAGCAGCTTAGGGCGGGGGACCGGGGAGCTGTTTTTT
TRBD1	TRBV5-1	TRBJ1-6	-	CASSLDRGQVSPLHF	TGCGCCAGCAGCCTGGACAGGGGGCAGGTGTCACCCCTCCACTTT
TRBD2	TRBV15	TRBJ2-3	-	CATSRDRTSGGLHGVTDTQYF	TGTGCCACCAGCAGAGATAGGACTAGCGGGGGCCTCCATGGAGTCACAGATACGCAGTATTTT
TRBD1	TRBV18	TRBJ1-5	-	CASSPGQGHQPQHF	TGTGCCAGCTCTCCGGGACAGGGACATCAGCCCCAGCATTTT
-	TRBV6-5	TRBJ1-2	-	CASTKTGDGYTF	TGTGCCAGCACTAAGACAGGTGATGGCTACACCTTC
TRBD2	TRBV9	TRBJ2-1	-	CASSLGLAGGSTYNEQFF	TGTGCCAGCAGCCTAGGACTAGCGGGGGGGAGCACCTACAATGAGCAGTTCTTC
-	TRBV15	TRBJ1-3	-	CATSNQSFWGGGDTIYF	TGTGCCACCAGCAACCAATCTTTTTGGGGTGGGGGGGACACCATATATTTT
TRBD1	TRBV2	TRBJ1-2	-	CAIPRDRGHGYTF	TGTGCCATCCCCCGGGACAGGGGGCATGGCTACACCTTC
TRBD1	TRBV20-1	TRBJ1-2	-	CSASAGTGTYGYTF	TGCAGTGCTAGTGCCGGGACAGGGACCTATGGCTACACCTTC
TRBD2	TRBV10-3	TRBJ2-3	-	CAISVSGAGSTDTQYF	TGTGCCATCAGTGTGAGCGGGGCCGGGAGCACAGATACGCAGTATTTT
-	TRBV7-9	TRBJ1-2	-	CASSLAQGSGGYTF	TGTGCCAGCAGCTTAGCGCAGGGTAGCGGTGGCTACACCTTC
-	TRBV28	TRBJ1-4	-	CASSLGGTNEKLFF	TGTGCCAGCAGTTTGGGGGGGACTAATGAAAAACTGTTTTTT
-	TRBV23-1	TRBJ1-1	-	CASSQTTGNTEAFF	TGCGCCAGCAGTCAAACTACAGGGAACACTGAAGCTTTCTTT
-	TRBV20-1	TRBJ2-1	-	CSAPDSNEQFF	TGCAGTGCCCCTGACTCAAATGAGCAGTTCTTC
TRBD1	TRBV5-1	TRBJ1-1	-	CASSEQGADTEAFF	TGCGCCAGCAGCGAACAGGGGGCGGACACTGAAGCTTTCTTT
-	TRBV18	TRBJ2-7	-	CASSPDRSSYEQYF	TGTGCCAGCTCACCCGACAGGAGTTCCTACGAGCAGTACTTC
-	TRBV2	TRBJ1-5	-	CASSVRNQPQHF	TGTGCCAGCAGTGTCCGGAATCAGCCCCAGCATTTT
-	TRBV6-6	TRBJ1-1	once	CASSFRGAQTEAFF	TGTGCCAGCAGTTTCCGGGGGGCGCAGACTGAAGCTTTCTTT
TRBD1	TRBV19	TRBJ1-1	-	CASSDRAGTEAFF	TGTGCCAGTAGCGACAGGGCGGGAACTGAAGCTTTCTTT
-	TRBV24-1	TRBJ2-1	few	CATSDRSNPYNEQFF	TGTGCCACCAGTGATCGGAGTAATCCGTACAATGAGCAGTTCTTC
-	TRBV6-1	TRBJ1-5	-	CASSDALSNQPQHF	TGTGCCAGCAGTGACGCACTTAGCAATCAGCCCCAGCATTTT
-	TRBV5-8	TRBJ1-5	-	CASSFSNQPQHF	TGTGCCAGCAGCTTTTCTAATCAGCCCCAGCATTTT
TRBD1	TRBV29-1	TRBJ1-1	few	CSALVWDSQAFF	TGCAGCGCTCTTGTTTGGGACAGCCAAGCTTTCTTT
TRBD2	TRBV5-4	TRBJ2-5	-	CASSFGLAGETQYF	TGTGCCAGCAGCTTCGGGTTAGCGGGGGAGACCCAGTACTTC
-	TRBV5-4	TRBJ2-3	-	CASSFWQGTDTQYF	TGTGCCAGCAGCTTTTGGCAGGGCACAGATACGCAGTATTTT
TRBD1	TRBV24-1	TRBJ2-1	-	CATSPKQGAEGYNEQFF	TGTGCCACCAGTCCCAAACAGGGGGCCGAGGGGTACAATGAGCAGTTCTTC
TRBD1	TRBV9	TRBJ1-1	-	CASSSDLRGLGTEAFF	TGTGCCAGCAGCTCCGACCTAAGGGGGCTGGGGACTGAAGCTTTCTTT
-	TRBV19	TRBJ2-3	-	CASTNRGGASTDTQYF	TGTGCCAGCACCAACCGGGGCGGGGCTAGCACAGATACGCAGTATTTT
-	TRBV6-5	TRBJ1-4	-	CASKPSANEKLFF	TGTGCCAGCAAGCCGTCCGCTAATGAAAAACTGTTTTTT
TRBD1	TRBV5-6	TRBJ2-5	-	CASSLSGQGGETQYF	TGTGCCAGCAGCTTGTCCGGACAGGGCGGGGAGACCCAGTACTTC
TRBD2	TRBV27	TRBJ2-3	-	CASSRRGGTDTQYF	TGTGCCAGCAGTCGGCGGGGGGGCACAGATACGCAGTATTTT
-	TRBV12-5	TRBJ1-5	-	CASGPGQINQPQHF	TGTGCTAGTGGCCCCGGACAGATAAATCAGCCCCAGCATTTT
-	TRBV11-2	TRBJ1-3	-	CASSSRRQVSGNTIYF	TGTGCCAGCAGCTCGAGAAGACAGGTCTCTGGAAACACCATATATTTT
TRBD1	TRBV7-6	TRBJ1-6	-	CASSSRDRGNSPLHF	TGTGCCAGCAGCTCACGGGACAGGGGGAATTCACCCCTCCACTTT
TRBD1	TRBV6-5	TRBJ1-3	-	CASSYGTGVSGNTIYF	TGTGCCAGCAGTTACGGGACAGGGGTTTCTGGAAACACCATATATTTT
-	TRBV29-1	TRBJ1-5	once	CSVVQGPDQPQHF	TGCAGCGTTGTTCAGGGGCCGGATCAGCCCCAGCATTTT
-	TRBV10-1	TRBJ2-3	-	CASTPGIGPQYF	TGCGCCAGCACCCCGGGAATAGGACCGCAGTATTTT
-	TRBV19	TRBJ1-2	-	CASSMGQLDGYTF	TGTGCCAGTAGTATGGGGCAGCTGGATGGCTACACCTTC
TRBD1	TRBV29-1	TRBJ2-3	-	CSVPQGARDTQYF	TGCAGCGTTCCACAGGGGGCGAGAGATACGCAGTATTTT
TRBD1	TRBV19	TRBJ1-5	-	CASSFRDSTYSNQPQHF	TGTGCCAGTAGTTTCCGGGACAGCACTTATAGCAATCAGCCCCAGCATTTT
-	TRBV5-1	TRBJ1-2	-	CASSLGTRLTYGYTF	TGCGCCAGCAGCTTGGGAACACGACTGACCTATGGCTACACCTTC
-	TRBV19	TRBJ1-5	-	CASSDTGIWGNQPQHF	TGTGCCAGTAGTGACACAGGGATTTGGGGCAATCAGCCCCAGCATTTT
TRBD1	TRBV29-1	TRBJ2-7	-	CSVAETGNYEQYF	TGCAGCGTTGCCGAGACAGGGAACTACGAGCAGTACTTC
TRBD1	TRBV9	TRBJ1-2	-	CASSPGTGVPGYTF	TGTGCCAGCAGCCCCGGGACAGGGGTGCCTGGCTACACCTTC
-	TRBV19	TRBJ1-6	-	CASSMGTRGRNSPLHF	TGTGCCAGTAGTATGGGGACACGAGGGCGCAATTCACCCCTCCACTTT
TRBD1	TRBV19	TRBJ1-2	-	CASSTPAGGTYGYTF	TGTGCCAGTAGTACCCCCGCAGGGGGGACTTATGGCTACACCTTC
TRBD2	TRBV2	TRBJ2-1	few	CASSPEGAGGLEQFF	TGTGCCAGCAGCCCCGAAGGAGCGGGGGGCCTCGAGCAGTTCTTC
-	TRBV29-1	TRBJ2-7	-	CSVEWGDPYEQYF	TGCAGCGTTGAGTGGGGGGACCCCTACGAGCAGTACTTC
TRBD1	TRBV12-3/TRBV12-4	TRBJ1-2	-	CASSPRQGNGYTF	TGTGCCAGCAGTCCAAGACAGGGTAATGGCTACACCTTC
-	TRBV6-1	TRBJ2-3	-	CASSELADLVRATQYF	TGTGCCAGCAGTGAGTTAGCGGACCTGGTGCGGGCAACGCAGTATTTT
-	TRBV11-2	TRBJ1-3	-	CASSLVMFRGSEGNTIYF	TGTGCCAGCAGCTTAGTAATGTTTCGTGGCAGCGAAGGAAACACCATATATTTT